The 5 T cell receptor beta chains below were found in one sample sequenced in a study. MiXCR, applied by TCRdb to the RT-PCR reads, yields one record per CDR3 protein. The profile covers hundreds of thousands of distinct CDR3 sequences, with 12% to 15% appearing a single time and 3% to 4.5% taken by the ten largest. Material: memory CD4+ T cells from blood. All receptors come from a female donor in good health, serving as a healthy control.

The J gene is TRBJ2-7, the V gene TRBV18; TRBD2 matches 12 bases. CDR1 and CDR2 from the germline V gene are KGHSH and LQKENI. The CDR3 is made up of 15 amino acids. V dropped 4 bases and J dropped 6; count of bases not matched to a gene: 7. Here the CDR3 reads CASSRGLAGLAEQYF. CDR3 nucleotide sequence: TGTGCCAGCTCACGGGGACTAGCGGGCCTCGCCGAGCAGTACTTC.

V gene TRBV12-3 or TRBV12-4 combines with J gene TRBJ1-1; D is possibly TRBD1 (5 bases). The ends were cut back, 1 base at V and 4 bases at J, with 10 bases in the middle. The length of the CDR3 is 14 residues. This chain's CDR3 is CASSLGGGATEAFF. The CDR3 DNA follows: TGTGCCAGCAGTTTAGGGGGAGGGGCCACTGAAGCTTTCTTT.

The genes are TRBV6-2 or TRBV6-3 and TRBJ2-3; D ambiguous. Germline CDR1 MNHEY, CDR2 SVGEGT. The V end was cut by 6 bases, the J end by 1 base, with 17 bases between. The CDR3 contains 16 residues. The CDR3, as DNA: TGTGCCAGCAGCTACCCCCCGCGGCAGGGCACAGATACGCAGTATTTT. It yields the protein CASSYPPRQGTDTQYF.

The chain has TRBV12-3 or TRBV12-4 and TRBJ2-2; the D is unclear. The ends were cut back, 1 base at V and 9 bases at J, with 12 bases in the middle. This CDR3 has 14 residues. CDR3 sequence: CASSLGPISRELFF. The CDR3 DNA reads TGTGCCAGCAGTTTAGGGCCTATATCCCGGGAGCTGTTTTTT.

This clonotype was seen many times. The V and J genes are TRBV7-2 and TRBJ2-4; D is perhaps TRBD1 (6 bases). There are 13 residues in the CDR3. CDR1 is SGHTA, CDR2 FQGNSA, per germline. Trimming cost V 3 bases and J 13 bases, with 16 bases left between them. The CDR3 protein is CASSLSPKDRQYF. The CDR3 nucleotides read TGTGCCAGCAGCTTGAGCCCTAAAGACAGGCAGTACTTC.